These 25 T cell receptor beta chains came from one sample sequenced in a study of T cells after yellow fever vaccination. From the 5' RACE reads, TCRdb called clonotypes with MiXCR, one entry per CDR3 protein. The table shows hundreds of thousands of distinct CDR3 sequences, with 9% to 15% occurring only once. The sample consisted of PBMCs, taken on the day of the yellow fever booster vaccination. The receptors come from a man under 40 who received the YFV17D yellow fever vaccine.

This clonotype has just a few counts. This chain links TRBV5-1 with TRBJ2-4; possibly TRBD1 for D (6 bases). This CDR3 is 14 amino acids long. The germline V gene has CDR1 SGHRS and CDR2 YFSETQ. V shed 4 bases and J shed 7 bases, with 15 bases lying between them. The CDR3 here is CASSKGQVRNIQYF. The CDR3 nucleotides are TGCGCCAGCAGCAAGGGACAAGTTAGGAACATTCAGTACTTC.

Ten or more counts support this clonotype. V and J are TRBV7-2 and TRBJ2-3; 9 nucleotides match TRBD2. Germline V CDR1 and CDR2: SGHTA, FQGNSA. The J segment lost 4 bases and the V segment lost 3 bases, leaving 8 bases of the junction unmatched. The CDR3 has 16 residues. In DNA, the CDR3 is TGTGCCAGCAGCTTGAACGGCGGGAGGGGGTCAGATACGCAGTATTTT. This gives the protein CASSLNGGRGSDTQYF.

This clonotype was observed a handful of times. The chain joins TRBV5-1 to TRBJ1-2; maybe TRBD1 (5 bases). The germline V gene encodes CDR1 SGHRS and CDR2 YFSETQ. The CDR3 is made up of 13 amino acids. V lost 4 bases and J lost 6, with 13 bases in between. CDR3 protein: CASSPGHRDGYTF. The DNA of the CDR3 is TGCGCCAGCAGCCCCGGACACCGTGATGGCTACACCTTC.

This clonotype was found a few times. The chain couples TRBV5-1 to TRBJ2-7; D perhaps matches TRBD1 (7 bases). The CDR3 extends over 14 amino acids. V was shortened by 4 bases and J by 4 bases, with 15 bases between the two germline ends. The germline V gene has CDR1 SGHRS and CDR2 YFSETQ. In nucleotides, the CDR3 is TGCGCCAGCAGCCGCTCGACAGGGACTTACGAGCAGTACTTC. This translates into CASSRSTGTYEQYF.

The sample holds a few counts of this clonotype. The J gene is TRBJ2-1, the V gene TRBV7-9; no clear D gene. Germline V gene data show CDR1 as SEHNR and CDR2 as FQNEAQ (reference sequence). The CDR3 runs to 15 residues. V lost 6 bases to trimming and J lost 4 bases, with 16 bases between them. The CDR3 region is CASREDVLSYNEQFF. CDR3 sequence (DNA): TGTGCCAGCAGAGAAGACGTACTGAGTTACAATGAGCAGTTCTTC.

This chain joins TRBV5-1 and TRBJ1-1; no clear D. The V end lost 5 bases, the J end lost 8 bases, and 13 bases lay between the germline ends. The CDR3 is 12 residues long. CDR1 and CDR2 (germline): SGHRS, YFSETQ. Here the CDR3 reads CASSPPGPEAFF. Here the CDR3 DNA reads TGCGCCAGCAGTCCGCCCGGGCCCGAAGCTTTCTTT.

This clonotype showed up just a few times. The rearrangement joins TRBV4-3 to TRBJ2-5; 9 nucleotides align to TRBD1. CDR3 length equals 17 residues. Trimming removed 1 base from V and 0 bases from J; junction bases left unmatched: 6. Germline lookup yields CDR1 LGHNA and CDR2 YSLEER. CDR3 loop: CASSQGLGQGYQETQYF. DNA for the CDR3: TGCGCCAGCAGCCAAGGGCTCGGACAGGGGTACCAAGAGACCCAGTACTTC.

The chain uses TRBV15 and TRBJ2-1, with TRBD1 identical over 7 bases. Germline lookup yields CDR1 LNHNV and CDR2 YYDKDF (reference sequence). The CDR3 is 13 amino acids. Unmatched junction bases numbered 6, after V lost 7 bases and J lost 6 bases. CDR3 in amino acids: CATKDRRPNEQFF. The DNA for the CDR3 is TGTGCCACCAAGGACAGGCGACCCAATGAGCAGTTCTTC.

The V gene is TRBV19, the J gene TRBJ2-7; TRBD2 matches 9 bases. This CDR3 is 15 amino acids long. In germline, CDR1 is LNHDA, CDR2 SQIVND (reference sequence). V gave up 5 bases and J gave up 2 bases; unmatched junction bases: 7. The DNA of the CDR3 is TGTGCCAGTAGTGAAGGACTAGCGAGGACCTACGAGCAGTACTTC. Protein: CASSEGLARTYEQYF.

V usage is TRBV7-2 and J usage is TRBJ1-1, with TRBD1 matching over 7 bases. With V trimmed by 0 bases and J by 0 bases, 7 bases remained unmatched. This CDR3 contains 17 residues. Germline V gives CDR1 SGHTA, CDR2 FQGNSA. The CDR3 DNA is TGTGCCAGCAGCTTAGCGGAGTTGGGGACAGTGAACACTGAAGCTTTCTTT. Its translation is CASSLAELGTVNTEAFF. Filled out from reference TRBV7-2 and TRBJ1-1, the complete variable domain reads GAGVSQSPSNKVTEKGKDVELRCDPISGHTALYWYRQSLGQGLEFLIYFQGNSAPDKSGLPSDRFSAERTGGSVSTLTIQRTQQEDSAVYLCASSLAELGTVNTEAFFGQGTRLTVV.

In its sample, this clonotype was seen a few times. The chain is built from TRBV12-3 or TRBV12-4 and TRBJ2-1; 9 bases map to TRBD2. V shed 0 bases, J shed 9 bases, and the junction held 3 bases outside the gene matches. The CDR3 is 14 amino acids. CDR3 in DNA: TGTGCCAGCAGTTTAGCTAGCGGGAGCGGTGAGCAGTTCTTC. It specifies CASSLASGSGEQFF.

This sequence joins TRBV11-2 and TRBJ2-3; the match to TRBD2 covers 10 bases. V shed 5 bases, J shed 3 bases, and the junction held 5 bases outside the gene matches. This CDR3 contains 15 residues. The germline V gene encodes CDR1 SGHAT and CDR2 FQNNGV. CDR3 DNA sequence: TGTGCCAGCAGCCGGGGGACTAGCGTTACAGATACGCAGTATTTT. It codes for CASSRGTSVTDTQYF. The full variable domain, completed using reference TRBV11-2 and TRBJ2-3, is EAGVAQSPRYKIIEKRQSVAFWCNPISGHATLYWYQQILGQGPKLLIQFQNNGVVDDSQLPKDRFSAERLKGVDSTLKIQPAKLEDSAVYLCASSRGTSVTDTQYFGPGTRLTVL.

V is TRBV20-1 and J is TRBJ2-3; 7 bases align to TRBD2. This CDR3 has 15 amino acids. Germline-derived CDR1 and CDR2 are DFQATT and SNEGSKA (reference sequence). V lost 0 bases to trimming and J lost 4 bases; unmatched junction nucleotides: 7. The CDR3 reads CSARDPSGNADTQYF. DNA for the CDR3: TGCAGTGCTAGAGACCCCAGCGGGAACGCAGATACGCAGTATTTT.

This clonotype was seen more than once but under ten times. The chain carries TRBV27 and TRBJ2-3; 9 bases agree with TRBD2. V shed 6 bases and J 2 bases; nucleotides not matched to a gene: 6. The CDR3 loop spans 15 amino acids. Germline CDR1 MNHEY, CDR2 SMNVEV (reference sequence). In nucleotides, the CDR3 is TGTGCCAGCAGCAACCTAGCGGGGCCCACAGATACGCAGTATTTT. Residues: CASSNLAGPTDTQYF.

This clonotype was detected a few times. The chain has TRBV9 and TRBJ2-7, with TRBD1 matching over 7 bases. Germline V gene lookup returns CDR1 SGDLS and CDR2 YYNGEE. Trimming removed 4 bases from V and 6 bases from J; junction bases left unmatched: 7. The CDR3 covers 13 residues. DNA of the CDR3: TGTGCCAGCAGCCGTGACAGGGCGATCGAGCAGTACTTC. Protein product: CASSRDRAIEQYF.

The V and J genes are TRBV7-2 and TRBJ2-1; D call uncertain. Trimming left V 1 base short and J 0 bases short, with 13 bases between. Germline V gene data show CDR1 as SGHTA and CDR2 as FQGNSA. The length of the CDR3 is 17 residues. CDR3: CASSLGTILSSYNEQFF. For the CDR3, the DNA is TGTGCCAGCAGCTTAGGCACTATCCTTAGCTCCTACAATGAGCAGTTCTTC.

This clonotype was counted ten times or more. This chain uses TRBV7-9 with TRBJ1-1, with 7 bases that match TRBD1. J lost 4 bases, V lost 2 bases, and 16 bases had no gene match. CDR3 length: 18 residues. CDR1 is SEHNR and CDR2 is FQNEAQ in the germline V gene (reference sequence). In nucleotides, the CDR3 is TGTGCCAGCAGCTTAAGTTCGCTCAAACAGGGGCTATTCACTGAAGCTTTCTTT. Its protein is CASSLSSLKQGLFTEAFF. Together with reference TRBV7-9 and TRBJ1-1, the CDR3 gives the full variable domain: DTGVSQNPRHKITKRGQNVTFRCDPISEHNRLYWYRQTLGQGPEFLTYFQNEAQLEKSRLLSDRFSAERPKGSFSTLEIQRTEQGDSAMYLCASSLSSLKQGLFTEAFFGQGTRLTVV.

This clonotype turned up a few times. V gene TRBV7-6 combines with J gene TRBJ2-5, with TRBD1 matching 8 bases. Germline V gives CDR1 SGHVS, CDR2 FNYEAQ. This CDR3 region has 14 residues. Losses at the gene ends were 4 bases for V and 0 bases for J; bases not matched to a gene: 1. The CDR3 DNA reads as TGTGCCAGCAGCTCGACAGGGGACCAAGAGACCCAGTACTTC. Translation: CASSSTGDQETQYF.

This clonotype was counted ten times or more. The chain couples TRBV7-2 to TRBJ2-1; perhaps TRBD2 as D (5 bases). In germline, CDR1 is SGHTA, CDR2 FQGNSA. This CDR3 has 16 amino acids. V lost 1 base and J lost 0, with 10 bases in between. The DNA of the CDR3 is TGTGCCAGCAGCTTAGTTCGGGGTAGCTCCTACAATGAGCAGTTCTTC. This gives the protein CASSLVRGSSYNEQFF.

This clonotype was detected a few times. The CDR3 DNA sequence: TGTGCCAGCAGCCAAGGGTGGAGCGGCGGGGAGACCCAGTACTTC. This codes for CASSQGWSGGETQYF. The V call is TRBV14, the J call TRBJ2-5; TRBD2 might be the D (5 bases). Trimming stripped 1 base from V and 5 bases from J, with 14 bases between. The CDR3 totals 15 residues. CDR1 is SGHDN, CDR2 FVKESK, per germline. Together with reference TRBV14 and TRBJ2-5, the CDR3 gives the full variable domain: EAGVTQFPSHSVIEKGQTVTLRCDPISGHDNLYWYRRVMGKEIKFLLHFVKESKQDESGMPNNRFLAERTGGTYSTLKVQPAELEDSGVYFCASSQGWSGGETQYFGPGTRLLVL.

There are a few counts of this clonotype. The chain joins TRBV12-3 or TRBV12-4 to TRBJ2-7; TRBD1 might be the D (6 bases). CDR3 length equals 12 residues. V dropped 4 bases and J dropped 9 bases, with 13 bases sitting between them. For the CDR3, the DNA is TGTGCCAGCAGTTACCAGGGGTTCTCGCAGTACTTC. It codes for CASSYQGFSQYF.

This chain joins TRBV7-9 and TRBJ2-2; D not certain. Looked up from germline, CDR1 is SEHNR and CDR2 is FQNEAQ (reference sequence). This CDR3 has 17 amino acids. Trimming cost V 4 bases and J 2 bases, with 17 bases left between them. CDR3 amino acids: CASSSRYRTVNTGELFF. CDR3 sequence (DNA): TGTGCCAGCAGCTCACGGTATCGGACGGTTAACACCGGGGAGCTGTTTTTT.

The chain carries TRBV20-1 and TRBJ2-5, with D maybe TRBD2 (5 bases). The germline gives CDR1 DFQATT, CDR2 SNEGSKA (reference sequence). V was clipped by 0 bases and J by 6 bases, with 11 bases between them. The CDR3 consists of 13 residues. DNA for the CDR3: TGCAGTGCTAGAGATCTCGGGATGAAGACCCAGTACTTC. It encodes CSARDLGMKTQYF.

This clonotype occurred a few times. The V call is TRBV4-3, the J call TRBJ2-7, with D hard to call. The CDR3 loop spans 15 amino acids. The germline V gene has CDR1 LGHNA and CDR2 YSLEER. Trimming removed 0 bases at V and 1 base at J, with 10 bases between. CDR3 amino acids: CASSQEGSESYEQYF. Here the CDR3 DNA reads TGCGCCAGCAGCCAAGAAGGGTCGGAGTCCTACGAGCAGTACTTC.

This clonotype came up a few times. This chain joins TRBV30 and TRBJ1-2; D unresolved. V lost 2 bases and J 2 bases, leaving 9 bases between the germline ends. This CDR3 region has 13 residues. CDR1 is GTSNPN and CDR2 is SVGIG in the germline V gene (reference sequence). CDR3 DNA: TGTGCCTGGAGTCCGGGCACAAACTATGGCTACACCTTC. This sequence encodes CAWSPGTNYGYTF.